This record looks at one TCR beta chain sequence and its context. What it binds is not known. Naive CD45RA+ and memory CD45RA-negative subsets were split from CD4+ cells. Data came from immunoSEQ multiplex PCR; TCRdb stores just in-frame clones and leaves some out. The data hold 1 million to 1.3 million clones, with roughly 74% observed a single time. The germline V gene has CDR1 SGHDT and CDR2 YYEEEE. V lost 0 bases and J lost 5, with 8 bases in between. CDR3 length: 13 residues. The data originate from a study of shared clonotypes between healthy human individuals. Points from the study as a whole: Shared clonotypes across all four donors exceeded non-shared ones in generation probability. With several donors compared, roughly 4.9% of naive CD4 clonotypes were shared. Sample collection involved blood only; tissue repertoires are likely different.

Sequencing was done on a sample of memory CD4+ T cells from PBMCs. Subset meaning: CD45RA-negative fraction. This receptor was obtained from a man between 18 and 35 years old in good health. Some clones in this sample may be carry-over from other donors' samples. V and J are TRBV5-6 and TRBJ1-2; D unclear. The CDR3 nucleotides are TGTGCCAGCAGCTTGGACGGAGGGTATGGCTACACCTTC. Amino acids: CASSLDGGYGYTF.